The present TCR beta chain was sequenced within a study of OX40 agonist ivuxolimab in advanced cancers. Looking at the study overall: The costimulatory receptor OX40 (CD134) was targeted by ivuxolimab, a fully human IgG2 agonistic monoclonal antibody. Intravenous ivuxolimab was administered to patients every 2 weeks at six dose levels: 0.01, 0.1, 0.3, 1.5, 3 and 10 mg/kg. Of the roughly 52 patients in dose escalation, about 20 had hepatocellular carcinoma, around 15 had melanoma, 9 had renal cell carcinoma and 9 had head and neck cancer. The dose-escalation cohort was around 83% male with a mean age of approximately 60 years, ranging from roughly 23 to 85. Patients were allowed to have had prior anti-PD-1, anti-PD-L1 or anti-CTLA-4 therapy, and roughly two fifths of the dose-escalation patients had been treated with checkpoint inhibitors. Partial responses were achieved by three dose-escalation patients, of whom one had hepatocellular carcinoma and two had cutaneous melanoma. The purpose of peripheral TCRbeta sequencing was to test whether ivuxolimab changed TCR sequence diversity and led to clonal T-cell expansion. The monotherapy dose-escalation portion (N ≈ 57 patients) of the phase I ivuxolimab trial is reported in the paper. General study outcomes and caveats: Partial responders in the 0.1-3.0 mg/kg groups had among the lowest normalized peripheral clonal expansion, especially among CD8+ T cells. Antigen specificity was not determined for the clonally expanded peripheral T cells. After ivuxolimab, expanded clones were on average more numerous among CD8+ T cells than among CD4+ T cells. Clonal expansion of both CD4+ and CD8+ blood T cells was observed from baseline to week 6 at doses 0.1 to 3.0 mg/kg. Low levels of normalized T-cell clonal expansion were also seen in some patients who did not respond.

The trial excluded patients who had a history of autoimmune disease or who were on systemic immunosuppression. In every dose cohort, peripheral blood was drawn for TCR sequencing at baseline, cycle 4 day 1, and cycle 7 day 1. The samples were drawn from a first-in-human, open-label, multicenter phase I dose-escalation trial of ivuxolimab. Adults with locally advanced or metastatic melanoma, renal cell carcinoma, hepatocellular carcinoma or head and neck squamous cell carcinoma were enrolled in the trial. Before TCR sequencing, CD4+ and CD8+ T cells were separately sorted from peripheral blood. Details on this clone: Its antigen target is currently unknown. At one boundary the junction diverges from the germline segment, which might be a read error.

To sequence the TCRbeta CDR3 region, genomic DNA was isolated from the sorted cells. TCRbeta CDR3 regions were sequenced using the immunoSEQ Assay. Here the immuneACCESS table is served through TCRdb, limited to in-frame sequences with V and J called. Missing clones are a known gap in these copies; in checked studies unresolved V genes cover under half, and the rest lacks a known reason. Counted in this sample were some 10,000 clones; approximately 86% of them appeared once. The ten largest clones take up about 28% of the sample. Per the germline V gene, SGHRS is the CDR1 and YFSETQ is the CDR2. The CDR3 covers 12 residues, taking in both the cysteine and the phenylalanine. Only CDR3 DNA remains: 36 bases, in frame from the first base.

Recombination linked TRBV5-1 to TRBJ2-1; 9 junctional bases match TRBD2. The sequence was obtained from an adult with an advanced solid tumor such as melanoma, head and neck, liver or kidney cancer. The sample was CD4+ or CD8+ T cells sorted from blood, taken in a trial of the OX40 agonist ivuxolimab. The CDR3 corresponds to CASKTSGGGLVF. Read as DNA, the sequence is TGCGCCAGCAAGACTAGCGGAGGGGGGTTGGTCTTC.